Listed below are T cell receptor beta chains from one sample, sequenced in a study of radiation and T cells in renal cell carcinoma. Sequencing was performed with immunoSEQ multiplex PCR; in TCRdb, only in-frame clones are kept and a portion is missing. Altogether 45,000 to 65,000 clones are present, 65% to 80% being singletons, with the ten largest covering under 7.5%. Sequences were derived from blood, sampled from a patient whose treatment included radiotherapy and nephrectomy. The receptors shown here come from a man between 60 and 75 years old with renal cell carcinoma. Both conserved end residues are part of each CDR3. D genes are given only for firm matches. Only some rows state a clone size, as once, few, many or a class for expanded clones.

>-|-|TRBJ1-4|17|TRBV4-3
CASSPKSLQVGREKLFF
TGCGCCAGCAGCCCCAAATCCCTTCAAGTCGGTCGGGAAAAACTGTTTTTT
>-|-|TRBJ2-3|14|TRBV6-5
CASNPGAGTDTQYF
TGTGCCAGCAACCCAGGGGCGGGGACAGATACGCAGTATTTT
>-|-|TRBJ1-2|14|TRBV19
CASSIGQSNYGYTF
TGTGCCAGTAGTATCGGACAGTCCAACTATGGCTACACCTTC
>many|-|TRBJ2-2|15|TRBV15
CATSWESANTGELFF
TGTGCCACCAGCTGGGAGAGCGCGAACACCGGGGAGCTGTTTTTT
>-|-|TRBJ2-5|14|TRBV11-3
CASSLKQGRETQYF
TGTGCCAGCAGCTTAAAGCAGGGGAGGGAGACCCAGTACTTC
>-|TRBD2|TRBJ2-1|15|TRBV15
CATSLGLAGGIEQFF
TGTGCCACCAGCCTCGGACTAGCGGGAGGGATTGAGCAGTTCTTC
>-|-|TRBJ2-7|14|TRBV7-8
CASSFPDGNYEQYF
TGTGCCAGCAGCTTCCCGGACGGGAACTACGAGCAGTACTTC
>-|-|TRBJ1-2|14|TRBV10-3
CAISESGSDYGYTF
TGTGCCATCAGTGAGTCGGGCAGTGACTATGGCTACACCTTC
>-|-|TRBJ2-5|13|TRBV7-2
CASSYSVQETQYF
TGTGCCAGCAGCTATAGCGTCCAAGAGACCCAGTACTTC
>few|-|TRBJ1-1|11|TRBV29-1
CSGAASLEAFF
TGCAGCGGCGCAGCGAGTCTTGAAGCTTTCTTT
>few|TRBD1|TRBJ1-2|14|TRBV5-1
CASSLRGEDYGYTF
TGCGCCAGCAGCCTCAGGGGGGAGGACTATGGCTACACCTTC
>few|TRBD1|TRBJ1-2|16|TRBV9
CASSVEWDRSNYGYTF
TGTGCCAGCAGCGTAGAATGGGACAGGTCGAACTATGGCTACACCTTC
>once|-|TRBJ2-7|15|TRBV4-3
CASSQAWQGMPEQYF
TGCGCCAGCAGCCAAGCCTGGCAGGGAATGCCCGAGCAGTACTTC
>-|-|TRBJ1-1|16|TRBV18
CASSPGGVKMNTEAFF
TGTGCCAGCTCCCCGGGGGGGGTGAAGATGAACACTGAAGCTTTCTTT
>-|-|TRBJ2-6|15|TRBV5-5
CASRLIHSGANVLTF
TGTGCCAGCCGTTTGATCCACTCTGGGGCCAACGTCCTGACTTTC
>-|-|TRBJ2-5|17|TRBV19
CASSIAGSSPDQETQYF
TGTGCCAGTAGTATAGCCGGCTCTAGCCCCGACCAAGAGACCCAGTACTTC